One TCR beta chain is described in this entry. What it binds is not known. The data are from a study of T cell responses to AZD1222 COVID-19 vaccine. Whole-study findings and limits: CD4 TCRs covered the whole spike, strongest at regions 160-218 and 743-854. A mostly white British donor set with more females was recruited, and clonal diversity was possibly underestimated. After the peak T cell response, and only then, were repertoires sampled.

The protocol was immunoSEQ multiplex PCR, while the TCRdb copy is restricted to in-frame clones and leaves out a portion. The data contain around 120,000 clones, about 90% of them seen just once; the ten biggest clones take up over 7.5%. The CDR3 totals 15 residues. The V gene lost 1 base and the J gene lost 3 bases, with 13 bases spanning the gap. CDR1 is SGHVS and CDR2 is FQNEAQ in the germline V gene. The chain recombines TRBV7-8 with TRBJ2-7; D may be TRBD1 (5 bases). The receptor's source is an adult who received the AZD1222 COVID-19 vaccine. This specimen was peripheral blood, taken 28 days after the second AZD1222 dose. CDR3 coding DNA: TGTGCCAGCAGCTTAGTGGCAGGGCCCCTCTACGAGCAGTACTTC. Residues: CASSLVAGPLYEQYF.